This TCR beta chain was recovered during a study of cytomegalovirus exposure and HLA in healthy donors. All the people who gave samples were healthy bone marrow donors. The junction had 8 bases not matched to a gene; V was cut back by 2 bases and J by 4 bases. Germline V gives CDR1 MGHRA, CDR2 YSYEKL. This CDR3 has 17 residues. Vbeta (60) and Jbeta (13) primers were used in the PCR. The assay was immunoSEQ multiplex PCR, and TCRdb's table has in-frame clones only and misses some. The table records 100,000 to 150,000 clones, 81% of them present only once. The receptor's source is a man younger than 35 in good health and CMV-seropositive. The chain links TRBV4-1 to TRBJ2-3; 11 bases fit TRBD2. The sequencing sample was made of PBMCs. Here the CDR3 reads CASSQLTSGSSADTQYF. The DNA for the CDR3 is TGCGCCAGCAGCCAATTAACTAGCGGGAGTTCTGCAGATACGCAGTATTTT.